The 28 T cell receptor beta chains listed next were all sequenced from one sample in a study of cytomegalovirus exposure and HLA in healthy donors. It was with 60 Vbeta and 13 Jbeta primers that the PCR ran. Data came from immunoSEQ multiplex PCR; TCRdb stores just in-frame clones and leaves some out. Its table records under 200,000 clones. The specimen sequenced was PBMCs. Source of these receptors: a man aged 25-45 years in good health and CMV-seronegative.

This chain uses TRBV10-3 with TRBJ2-7, with TRBD1 matching over 9 bases. The germline gives CDR1 ENHRY, CDR2 SYGVKD. The junction had 4 bases not matched to a gene; V was cut back by 10 bases and J by 0 bases. This CDR3 spans 13 amino acids. The DNA for the CDR3 is TGTGCCACAACAGGGGGCAACTCCTACGAGCAGTACTTC. It translates to CATTGGNSYEQYF.

The rearrangement links TRBV28 to TRBJ1-5; D is possibly TRBD1 (6 bases). Germline lookup yields CDR1 MDHEN and CDR2 SYDVKM. The CDR3 totals 14 residues. V was clipped by 2 bases and J by 4 bases, with 9 bases between them. CDR3 amino acids: CASSLPQGNQPQHF. The CDR3 coding sequence is TGTGCCAGCAGTTTACCCCAGGGGAATCAGCCCCAGCATTTT.

J is TRBJ1-2 and V is TRBV5-6; weak D call: TRBD1 (6 bases). The CDR3 has 14 residues. Germline-derived CDR1 and CDR2 are SGHDT and YYEEEE. V was trimmed by 0 bases and J by 3 bases, leaving 9 bases between them. The chain's CDR3 is CASSLAGADYGYTF. As DNA, the CDR3 is TGTGCCAGCAGCTTGGCAGGGGCGGACTATGGCTACACCTTC.

The chain carries TRBV27 and TRBJ2-7, with TRBD1 identical over 7 bases. This CDR3 has 15 amino acids. Germline assignment: CDR1 MNHEY and CDR2 SMNVEV (reference sequence). The V gene end was trimmed by 3 bases and the J gene end by 2 bases; junction bases not matched to a gene: 7. DNA for the CDR3: TGTGCCAGCAGTTTTCAAGGGGGCGCCCCCTACGAGCAGTACTTC. Translation: CASSFQGGAPYEQYF.

The chain has TRBV5-1 and TRBJ1-2; tentative D call: TRBD1 (6 bases). The CDR3 spans 14 residues. CDR1 and CDR2 from the germline V gene are SGHRS and YFSETQ. V was cut by 5 bases and J by 5 bases, with 16 bases left in between. CDR3 nucleotides: TGCGCCAGCAGTTTTGGCAGGGGCGCGTATGGCTACACCTTC. This gives the protein CASSFGRGAYGYTF.

The gene calls are TRBV28 and TRBJ2-4; tentative D call: TRBD2 (6 bases). The CDR3 is 12 residues long. V gave up 9 bases and J gave up 9 bases, with 15 bases separating them. CDR1 MDHEN and CDR2 SYDVKM come from the germline V gene. CDR3: CARGGVSIIQYF. In nucleotides, the CDR3 is TGTGCCAGGGGGGGAGTCTCTATCATTCAGTACTTC.

The chain is built from TRBV4-3 and TRBJ1-6, with a possible D match to TRBD1 (5 bases). The CDR3 contains 16 residues. V gave up 0 bases and J gave up 7 bases, with 13 bases separating them. CDR1 and CDR2 from the germline V gene are LGHNA and YSLEER. The CDR3 nucleotides read TGCGCCAGCAGCCAAGAACCGGCAGGGAAAAATTCACCCCTCCACTTT. Amino acid sequence: CASSQEPAGKNSPLHF.

CDR3 loop: CASSVRYQPQHF. The CDR3 coding sequence is TGTGCCAGCAGTGTTAGATATCAGCCCCAGCATTTT. The J gene is TRBJ1-5, the V gene TRBV6-1; no firm D call. This CDR3 has 12 residues. The germline V gene has CDR1 MNHNS and CDR2 SASEGT. V gave up 4 bases and J gave up 5 bases, with 6 bases separating them.

The chain carries TRBV6-5 and TRBJ1-1; D ambiguous. Per the germline V gene, CDR1 is MNHEY and CDR2 is SVGAGI. The CDR3 contains 13 residues. The germline V and J ends were trimmed by 2 bases and 4 bases, with 8 bases remaining between them. CDR3 amino acids: CASSYEARTEAFF. CDR3 coding DNA: TGTGCCAGCAGTTACGAGGCCCGCACTGAAGCTTTCTTT.

The V call is TRBV30, the J call TRBJ2-5; no firm D call. V lost 4 bases and J 5 bases, leaving 8 bases between the germline ends. Germline CDR1 GTSNPN, CDR2 SVGIG (reference sequence). This CDR3 has 11 amino acids. CDR3 DNA sequence: TGTGCCTGGACTCAGATGGAGACCCAGTACTTC. Amino acids: CAWTQMETQYF. The full variable domain, its missing parts supplied by reference TRBV30 and TRBJ2-5, is SQTIHQWPATLVQPVGSPLSLECTVEGTSNPNLYWYRQAAGRGLQLLFYSVGIGQISSEVPQNLSASRPQDRQFILSSKKLLLSDSGFYLCAWTQMETQYFGPGTRLLVL.

CDR3 region: CATSSPGGGITEAFF. For the CDR3, the DNA is TGTGCCACCAGCAGTCCAGGGGGCGGGATCACTGAAGCTTTCTTT. The chain recombines TRBV15 with TRBJ1-1, with 8 bases matching TRBD1. The V and J ends lost 3 bases and 4 bases, in that order; junction bases with no gene match: 7. Germline V CDR1 and CDR2: LNHNV, YYDKDF (reference sequence). This CDR3 has 15 amino acids.

The chain recombines TRBV30 with TRBJ1-5; the D gene is possibly TRBD1 (6 bases). Germline V gives CDR1 GTSNPN, CDR2 SVGIG (reference sequence). V lost 3 bases and J lost 5, with 17 bases in between. The length of the CDR3 is 15 residues. The CDR3 DNA sequence: TGTGCCTGGAGAAAAGGGGGGGATAGATATCAGCCCCAGCATTTT. This codes for CAWRKGGDRYQPQHF.

The chain has TRBV4-1 and TRBJ1-4; D is possibly TRBD1 (6 bases). The CDR3 loop spans 14 amino acids. V shed 4 bases and J shed 4 bases, with 10 bases lying between them. CDR1 is MGHRA, CDR2 YSYEKL, per germline. CDR3: CASSLGQLNEKLFF. The CDR3, as DNA: TGCGCCAGCAGCCTCGGACAGCTTAATGAAAAACTGTTTTTT.

The chain couples TRBV9 to TRBJ2-2, with 14 bases identical to TRBD2. The CDR3 contains 17 residues. Per germline, CDR1 SGDLS and CDR2 YYNGEE. J was trimmed by 5 bases and V by 3 bases; bases with no gene match: 6. DNA of the CDR3: TGTGCCAGCAGCGCCGGGGGGACTAGCGGGAGTACCGGGGAGCTGTTTTTT. Protein sequence: CASSAGGTSGSTGELFF.

The chain employs TRBV11-3 and TRBJ1-2; 9 bases align to TRBD1. Germline V gene sequence: CDR1 SGHNT, CDR2 YENEEA. With 5 bases clipped from V and 0 bases from J, the junction kept 4 bases outside the gene matches. The CDR3 extends over 15 amino acids. The CDR3 loop is CASSPRQGANYGYTF. CDR3 nucleotides: TGTGCCAGCAGCCCCAGACAGGGGGCTAACTATGGCTACACCTTC.

The chain links TRBV6-6 to TRBJ1-1, with a tentative D call TRBD1 (5 bases). This CDR3 contains 13 residues. The ends were cut back, 2 bases at V and 6 bases at J, with 10 bases in the middle. The germline V gene has CDR1 MNHNY and CDR2 SVGAGI (reference sequence). CDR3 residues: CASSYLRGPEAFF. In nucleotides, the CDR3 is TGTGCCAGCAGTTACCTTAGGGGTCCTGAAGCTTTCTTT.

The rearrangement joins TRBV6-5 to TRBJ2-7; TRBD1 matches 8 bases. CDR3 length: 14 residues. From germline, CDR1 is MNHEY and CDR2 SVGAGI. J gave up 2 bases and V 5 bases, and 5 bases lay outside the gene matches. The CDR3 loop is CASSRRDRPYEQYF. In DNA form, the CDR3 reads TGTGCCAGCAGTCGACGGGACAGGCCCTACGAGCAGTACTTC.

CDR3 sequence reads: CASSLEQGAYEQFF. The CDR3 region has the DNA TGTGCCAGCAGTTTAGAACAGGGGGCGTATGAGCAGTTCTTC. The rearrangement uses TRBV6-4 and TRBJ2-1, with 9 bases identical to TRBD1. Germline V gene data show CDR1 as MRHNA and CDR2 as SNTAGT. V lost 5 bases to trimming and J lost 8 bases; unmatched junction nucleotides: 7. The CDR3 runs to 14 residues.

This chain uses TRBV25-1 with TRBJ2-1; tentatively, D is TRBD2 (5 bases). The CDR3 is 14 residues long. Trimming pared 1 base from V and 8 bases from J, leaving 12 bases between. Germline CDR1 and CDR2: MGHDK and SYGVNS. The CDR3 DNA reads as TGTGCCAGCAGTGAATCATCGGGGTCCGATGAGCAGTTCTTC. Its protein product is CASSESSGSDEQFF.

The V call is TRBV18, the J call TRBJ2-7, with 8 bases identical to TRBD1. Germline V gene sequence: CDR1 KGHSH, CDR2 LQKENI. The junction had 4 bases not matched to a gene; V was cut back by 1 base and J by 5 bases. This CDR3 spans 14 amino acids. The CDR3 DNA is TGTGCCAGCTCACCACGGCAGGGGGCCCACGAGCAGTACTTC. It is translated as CASSPRQGAHEQYF.

CDR3 bases: TGTGCCATCAGTGAAATTCCACAGGCAACTAATGAAAAACTGTTTTTT. Translating gives CAISEIPQATNEKLFF. V usage is TRBV10-3 and J usage is TRBJ1-4; tentatively, D is TRBD1 (5 bases). The CDR3 extends over 16 amino acids. Germline V lookup: CDR1 ENHRY, CDR2 SYGVKD. V shed 3 bases and J shed 0 bases, with 11 bases lying between them.

V and J are TRBV28 and TRBJ2-7, with 11 nucleotides matching TRBD2. Germline V gene sequence: CDR1 MDHEN, CDR2 SYDVKM. The trim removed 2 bases at V and 1 base at J, leaving 10 bases unmatched. The CDR3 sequence is 18 residues long. CDR3 bases: TGTGCCAGCAGTTTAGACGTGGCTAGCGGGAGGTCTTCCTACGAGCAGTACTTC. The encoded protein is CASSLDVASGRSSYEQYF.

The chain combines TRBV5-6 with TRBJ1-2, with D possibly TRBD1 on 6 matching bases. The CDR3 is made up of 15 amino acids. CDR1 and CDR2 from the germline V gene are SGHDT and YYEEEE. Trimming took 5 bases from V and 2 from J, leaving 16 bases between them. The CDR3 DNA reads TGTGCCAGCAGTTTTGATCAGGGGAAGAACTATGGCTACACCTTC. It codes for CASSFDQGKNYGYTF. Complete variable domain (other parts from reference TRBV5-6 and TRBJ1-2): DAGVTQSPTHLIKTRGQQVTLRCSPKSGHDTVSWYQQALGQGPQFIFQYYEEEERQRGNFPDRFSGHQFPNYSSELNVNALLLGDSALYLCASSFDQGKNYGYTFGSGTRLTVV.

On this clone: The CDR3 ends on some other residue instead of the conserved phenylalanine or tryptophan, so this is likely a read error. The chain combines TRBV11-2 with TRBJ1-5; TRBD1 aligns across 7 bases. This CDR3 region has 14 residues. Germline V gene lookup returns CDR1 SGHAT and CDR2 FQNNGV. The V segment lost 1 base and the J segment 7 bases; nucleotides outside the gene matches: 4. The CDR3: CASSLGRQGQPQHV. In DNA form, the CDR3 reads TGTGCCAGCAGCTTAGGCCGACAGGGACAGCCCCAGCATGTT.

This chain connects TRBV6-5 to TRBJ2-5; 7 bases agree with TRBD1. After removal of 7 bases from V and 3 bases from J, the junction contained 11 bases not matched to a gene. The CDR3 totals 15 residues. Germline V CDR1 and CDR2: MNHEY, SVGAGI. The CDR3 is CASNNRDSAKETQYF. The DNA for the CDR3 is TGTGCCAGCAACAACCGGGACAGCGCGAAAGAGACCCAGTACTTC.

This chain connects TRBV4-3 to TRBJ1-2, with 10 nucleotides matching TRBD1. Germline CDR1 and CDR2: LGHNA and YSLEER. With V trimmed by 3 bases and J by 7 bases, 2 bases remained unmatched. The CDR3 totals 13 residues. The CDR3 spells CASSHRDRGGYTF. For the CDR3, the DNA is TGCGCCAGCAGCCACCGGGACAGGGGTGGCTACACCTTC.

This chain connects TRBV19 to TRBJ2-3, with D perhaps TRBD2 (7 bases). Germline CDR1 LNHDA, CDR2 SQIVND (reference sequence). CDR3 length: 14 residues. V lost 10 bases to trimming and J lost 0 bases, with 14 bases between them. For the CDR3, the DNA is TGTGCCACCGGGCGGGGGCCAAGCACAGATACGCAGTATTTT. The encoded protein is CATGRGPSTDTQYF.

This chain's CDR3 is CASSLAVGAGQETQYF. CDR3 coding DNA: TGCGCCAGCAGCTTGGCCGTGGGGGCAGGCCAAGAGACCCAGTACTTC. The chain carries TRBV5-1 and TRBJ2-5, with a tentative D call TRBD1 (6 bases). The length of the CDR3 is 16 residues. Deletions cut 0 bases from V and 1 base from J, with 13 bases between. Germline V gene sequence: CDR1 SGHRS, CDR2 YFSETQ.